This TCR beta chain was captured in a study of shared clonotypes between healthy human individuals. The wider study: Every donor yielded three CD4 naive, three CD4 memory, two CD8 naive and one CD8 memory plate. Regarding the study as a whole: Estimated clonotype richness was generally higher in naive than memory subsets. Since donors were few, the genetic and exposure-history diversity represented was limited.

CD4+ cells underwent separation, giving CD45RA+ naive and CD45RA-negative memory subsets. The CDR3 extends over 14 amino acids. V was clipped by 0 bases and J by 8 bases, with 13 bases between them. Germline V gene sequence: CDR1 KGHSH, CDR2 LQKENI. This clone appeared a few times. Its antigen is currently unknown. TCRdb's table, derived via immunoSEQ multiplex PCR, lists solely in-frame clones and lacks some. The sample includes 2 million to 2.5 million clones, almost 96% seen only once; the top ten take roughly 0.13%. J is TRBJ1-1 and V is TRBV18, with D perhaps matching TRBD1 (5 bases). This TCR was sampled from a man between 18 and 29 years old in good health. The sample comprised naive CD4+ T cells sorted from blood. Specified subset: CD45RA+ positively selected. In nucleotides, the CDR3 is TGTGCCAGCTCACCACCAATAGAACACAGGGAAGCTTTCTTT. Translating it yields CASSPPIEHREAFF.